This T cell receptor beta chain was observed in a study of T cell responses to AZD1222 COVID-19 vaccine. Notes on this clone: Antigen specificity is unknown.

The method was immunoSEQ multiplex PCR; TCRdb's version includes in-frame clones alone and lacks a portion of them. The sample has 90,000 to 150,000 clones, roughly 87% seen once; the top ten hold about 10%. The CDR3 runs to 11 residues. CDR1 and CDR2 from the germline V gene are GTSNPN and SVGIG (reference sequence). Trimming cost V 3 bases and J 4 bases; bases outside gene matches: 0. Findings and caveats of the study: Spike-specific TCR breadth and depth rose after two AZD1222 doses. Targeting of unmutated variant regions was reportedly seen in nearly half of spike-specific TCRs. Spike-spanning, vaccine-associated CD4 TCRs were dominant at 160-218 and 743-854. The sample set comprised mostly white British donors with more females, and clonal diversity was possibly underestimated.

This receptor was identified in an adult in good health. This chain uses TRBV30 with TRBJ2-7, with 7 bases identical to TRBD2. Sequences were derived from peripheral blood, sampled on day 0 of AZD1222 vaccination. CDR3 sequence reads: CAWRGGYEQYF. The CDR3 DNA reads as TGTGCCTGGAGGGGGGGGTACGAGCAGTACTTC.